These T cell receptor beta chains were read from a single sample in a study of shared clonotypes between healthy human individuals. Produced via immunoSEQ multiplex PCR; TCRdb's table is partial and in-frame only. Among around 2,000,000 clones, 85% to 95% were seen once, and the ten largest hold more than 0.1%. The specimen sequenced was naive CD4+ T cells sorted from blood. The receptors were gathered from a man younger than 30 in good health. The CDR3 runs from the conserved cysteine through the conserved F or W. D genes are given only for firm matches. A row's size may be missing; if present it is once, few, many or a size class.

CDR3: CASSLYGQGWTDTQYF; DNA: TGTGCCAGCAGCTTATACGGACAGGGTTGGACAGATACGCAGTATTTT; V: TRBV7-9; J: TRBJ2-3; size: NA; D: TRBD1
CDR3: CASGVQSYNEQFF; DNA: TGTGCCAGCGGGGTCCAATCCTACAATGAGCAGTTCTTC; V: TRBV2; J: TRBJ2-1; size: NA; D: NA
CDR3: CASNRDPQETQYF; DNA: TGTGCCAGCAACCGGGACCCACAAGAGACCCAGTACTTC; V: TRBV7-9; J: TRBJ2-5; size: once; D: NA
CDR3: CASSPGTSASYEQYF; DNA: TGTGCCAGCTCACCGGGGACTAGCGCCTCCTACGAGCAGTACTTC; V: TRBV18; J: TRBJ2-7; size: NA; D: TRBD2
CDR3: CASSHDRVMGTEAFF; DNA: TGCGCCAGCAGCCATGACAGGGTCATGGGTACTGAAGCTTTCTTT; V: TRBV4-1; J: TRBJ1-1; size: NA; D: TRBD1
CDR3: CAWSQSTTGTGNQPQHF; DNA: TGTGCCTGGAGCCAATCTACGACAGGGACAGGCAATCAGCCCCAGCATTTT; V: TRBV30; J: TRBJ1-5; size: NA; D: TRBD1
CDR3: CASSDPTGLYGYTF; DNA: TGTGCCAGCAGTGACCCGACAGGGCTCTATGGCTACACCTTC; V: TRBV6-1; J: TRBJ1-2; size: NA; D: TRBD1
CDR3: CASSPTNFRQPQHF; DNA: TGTGCCAGCAGCCCAACCAACTTCCGTCAGCCCCAGCATTTT; V: TRBV7-2; J: TRBJ1-5; size: NA; D: NA
CDR3: CASSADPGQRFRTEAFF; DNA: TGCGCCAGCAGCGCCGACCCGGGACAGAGATTTCGCACTGAAGCTTTCTTT; V: TRBV5-1; J: TRBJ1-1; size: NA; D: TRBD1
CDR3: CASSTLVGANTGELFF; DNA: TGCGCCAGCAGCACCTTAGTAGGGGCGAACACCGGGGAGCTGTTTTTT; V: TRBV5-1; J: TRBJ2-2; size: NA; D: NA
CDR3: CASSPGTSGGVSTDTQYF; DNA: TGTGCCAGCAGCCCCGGGACTAGCGGGGGGGTAAGCACAGATACGCAGTATTTT; V: TRBV5-4; J: TRBJ2-3; size: once; D: TRBD2
CDR3: CASSPTPGRSSYEQYF; DNA: TGCGCCAGCAGCCCCACACCAGGGCGATCCTCCTACGAGCAGTACTTC; V: TRBV5-1; J: TRBJ2-7; size: NA; D: NA
CDR3: CASSHNLPGGGVPDTQYF; DNA: TGTGCCAGCAGCCACAACCTACCGGGGGGGGGCGTACCAGATACGCAGTATTTT; V: TRBV28; J: TRBJ2-3; size: NA; D: TRBD2
CDR3: CASSAPGQAHNSPLHF; DNA: TGTGCCAGCAGCGCACCAGGACAGGCCCATAATTCACCCCTCCACTTT; V: TRBV21-1; J: TRBJ1-6; size: NA; D: NA
CDR3: CASIRGGELFF; DNA: TGCGCCAGCATTCGTGGCGGGGAGCTGTTTTTT; V: TRBV5-1; J: TRBJ2-2; size: few; D: NA
CDR3: CATSRDSSGLYNEQFF; DNA: TGTGCCACCAGCAGAGATTCTAGCGGGCTTTACAATGAGCAGTTCTTC; V: TRBV15; J: TRBJ2-1; size: NA; D: TRBD2
CDR3: CASSSQTGAGEQYF; DNA: TGTGCCAGCAGTTCCCAGACAGGGGCGGGCGAGCAGTACTTC; V: TRBV27; J: TRBJ2-7; size: NA; D: TRBD1
CDR3: CASGTSGGSYEQYF; DNA: TGCGCCAGCGGGACTAGCGGGGGCTCCTACGAGCAGTACTTC; V: TRBV5-1; J: TRBJ2-7; size: NA; D: TRBD2
CDR3: CASKKRESDSAAKNIQYF; DNA: TGTGCCAGCAAAAAGCGGGAAAGCGACTCGGCGGCCAAAAACATTCAGTACTTC; V: TRBV2; J: TRBJ2-4; size: NA; D: TRBD2
CDR3: CASSPFRGETQYF; DNA: TGCGCCAGCAGCCCTTTCCGGGGGGAGACCCAGTACTTC; V: TRBV5-1; J: TRBJ2-5; size: NA; D: NA
CDR3: CASSATRGGIDEQYF; DNA: TGTGCCAGCAGTGCGACTAGAGGGGGCATCGACGAGCAGTACTTC; V: TRBV27; J: TRBJ2-7; size: few; D: NA
CDR3: CAIKSGEETQYF; DNA: TGTGCCATCAAATCCGGGGAAGAGACCCAGTACTTC; V: TRBV10-3; J: TRBJ2-5; size: NA; D: NA
CDR3: CASSYPEAINYGYTF; DNA: TGTGCCAGCAGTTACCCGGAGGCGATTAACTATGGCTACACCTTC; V: TRBV6-6; J: TRBJ1-2; size: NA; D: NA
CDR3: CASSLDGQPNQPQHF; DNA: TGCGCCAGCAGCTTAGACGGACAGCCCAATCAGCCCCAGCATTTT; V: TRBV5-1; J: TRBJ1-5; size: NA; D: NA
CDR3: CASSEGGRSQYF; DNA: TGTGCCAGCAGTGAAGGCGGCAGGTCCCAGTACTTC; V: TRBV2; J: TRBJ2-5; size: NA; D: NA
CDR3: CASSLAGGSNEQFF; DNA: TGCGCCAGCAGCTTGGCGGGAGGGTCCAATGAGCAGTTCTTC; V: TRBV5-1; J: TRBJ2-1; size: once; D: TRBD2
CDR3: CASSPGQGYTDTQYF; DNA: TGTGCCAGCAGCCCCGGACAGGGGTATACAGATACGCAGTATTTT; V: TRBV11-2; J: TRBJ2-3; size: NA; D: TRBD1
CDR3: CASSWYGTTSYEQYF; DNA: TGCGCCAGCAGCTGGTACGGGACGACCTCCTACGAGCAGTACTTC; V: TRBV5-1; J: TRBJ2-7; size: NA; D: NA
CDR3: CASSPDGMSNQPQHF; DNA: TGCGCCAGCAGCCCCGACGGAATGAGCAATCAGCCCCAGCATTTT; V: TRBV5-1; J: TRBJ1-5; size: NA; D: NA
CDR3: CASSQSWGYGSYEQYF; DNA: TGCGCCAGCAGTCAATCGTGGGGCTACGGCTCCTACGAGCAGTACTTC; V: TRBV23-1; J: TRBJ2-7; size: NA; D: NA
CDR3: CASRTTSLRYYEQYF; DNA: TGTGCCAGCAGGACGACTAGCCTTCGATACTACGAGCAGTACTTC; V: TRBV6-5; J: TRBJ2-7; size: NA; D: TRBD2
CDR3: CASSLAGQGSFHEQYF; DNA: TGTGCCAGCAGCTTAGCGGGGCAGGGAAGTTTTCACGAGCAGTACTTC; V: TRBV7-9; J: TRBJ2-7; size: NA; D: NA
CDR3: CVGSLAGGGGAGETQYF; DNA: TGTGTCGGCAGCTTGGCGGGTGGCGGGGGCGCCGGAGAGACCCAGTACTTC; V: TRBV5-4; J: TRBJ2-5; size: NA; D: NA
CDR3: CASSKRRGGQSYLSGANVLTF; DNA: TGCGCCAGCAGCAAAAGACGCGGGGGACAGTCCTACCTCTCTGGGGCCAACGTCCTGACTTTC; V: TRBV10-1; J: TRBJ2-6; size: NA; D: NA
CDR3: CASRRLGDTSTDTQYF; DNA: TGTGCAAGTCGCCGCTTGGGGGACACAAGCACAGATACGCAGTATTTT; V: TRBV12-2; J: TRBJ2-3; size: NA; D: NA
CDR3: CASRIQGADEQFF; DNA: TGTGCCAGCAGGATCCAGGGGGCCGATGAGCAGTTCTTC; V: TRBV2; J: TRBJ2-1; size: NA; D: TRBD1
CDR3: CASSLRGAISYEQYF; DNA: TGTGCCAGCAGCTTAAGGGGGGCCATCTCCTACGAGCAGTACTTC; V: TRBV11-2; J: TRBJ2-7; size: few; D: NA
CDR3: CASSRGGAEYEQYF; DNA: TGTGCCAGCAGCCGCGGGGGAGCTGAATACGAGCAGTACTTC; V: TRBV11-2; J: TRBJ2-7; size: NA; D: TRBD2
CDR3: CASSEAGVSEAFF; DNA: TGTGCCAGCAGTGAAGCAGGCGTATCTGAAGCTTTCTTT; V: TRBV2; J: TRBJ1-1; size: NA; D: NA
CDR3: CASSPPTIGIANYGYTF; DNA: TGTGCCAGCAGCCCTCCCACTATAGGGATAGCTAACTATGGCTACACCTTC; V: TRBV7-2; J: TRBJ1-2; size: NA; D: NA
CDR3: CAIRVTGDQGGYTF; DNA: TGTGCCATCAGGGTGACAGGGGACCAAGGTGGCTACACCTTC; V: TRBV10-3; J: TRBJ1-2; size: NA; D: TRBD1
CDR3: CAWSGEGNIQYF; DNA: TGTGCCTGGAGTGGGGAGGGGAACATTCAGTACTTC; V: TRBV30; J: TRBJ2-4; size: NA; D: TRBD2
CDR3: CASSLATGGAYNEQFF; DNA: TGCGCCAGCAGCTTGGCCACAGGGGGCGCGTACAATGAGCAGTTCTTC; V: TRBV5-1; J: TRBJ2-1; size: NA; D: TRBD1
CDR3: CASSSDFGSTDTQYF; DNA: TGTGCCAGCAGCTCTGACTTTGGGAGCACAGATACGCAGTATTTT; V: TRBV5-5; J: TRBJ2-3; size: NA; D: NA
CDR3: CASTPEYSNQPQHF; DNA: TGTGCCAGCACTCCGGAATATAGCAATCAGCCCCAGCATTTT; V: TRBV6-1; J: TRBJ1-5; size: NA; D: NA
CDR3: CASSLERGGGTDTQYF; DNA: TGCGCCAGCAGCTTGGAACGGGGGGGCGGCACAGATACGCAGTATTTT; V: TRBV5-1; J: TRBJ2-3; size: NA; D: TRBD2
CDR3: CASSQSIAGAVDTQYF; DNA: TGCGCCAGCAGCCAATCGATAGCGGGGGCGGTAGATACGCAGTATTTT; V: TRBV4-1; J: TRBJ2-3; size: NA; D: TRBD2
CDR3: CASSLAGQIPITKDEQYF; DNA: TGTGCCAGCAGCTTGGCGGGACAGATCCCCATTACTAAGGACGAGCAGTACTTC; V: TRBV5-4; J: TRBJ2-7; size: NA; D: TRBD1
CDR3: CASSEADRGLQPQHF; DNA: TGTGCCAGCAGTGAAGCGGACAGAGGGCTTCAGCCCCAGCATTTT; V: TRBV2; J: TRBJ1-5; size: once; D: NA
CDR3: CSVESQGSRYGYTF; DNA: TGCAGCGTTGAATCACAGGGGTCAAGGTATGGCTACACCTTC; V: TRBV29-1; J: TRBJ1-2; size: NA; D: TRBD1
CDR3: CASSPGLGANVLTF; DNA: TGCGCCAGCAGCCCGGGTCTTGGGGCCAACGTCCTGACTTTC; V: TRBV5-1; J: TRBJ2-6; size: NA; D: NA
CDR3: CASSQFGTSVYLQQFF; DNA: TGTGCCAGCAGCCAGTTTGGGACTAGCGTCTATCTGCAGCAGTTCTTC; V: TRBV7-8; J: TRBJ2-1; size: NA; D: TRBD2
CDR3: CASSASTYALTYEQYF; DNA: TGTGCCAGCAGCGCCTCCACATACGCCCTTACCTACGAGCAGTACTTC; V: TRBV2; J: TRBJ2-7; size: once; D: NA
CDR3: CASSQFMSGGELFF; DNA: TGTGCCAGCAGCCAATTCATGTCGGGCGGGGAGCTGTTTTTT; V: TRBV14; J: TRBJ2-2; size: NA; D: NA
CDR3: CASSERTQDKLFF; DNA: TGTGCCAGCAGTGAAAGGACCCAAGATAAACTGTTTTTT; V: TRBV6-1; J: TRBJ1-4; size: NA; D: NA